Shown below are 26 T cell receptor beta chains from a single sample sequenced in a study of T cell responses to AZD1222 COVID-19 vaccine. Clones were read by immunoSEQ multiplex PCR, and TCRdb kept only the in-frame ones, dropping some. Seen here are 120,000 to 150,000 clones, around 90% observed once, and the top ten hold roughly 7.5%. Here the sequenced sample was peripheral blood, taken 28 days after the second dose of the MenACWY control vaccine. All receptors derive from an adult who received the MenACWY meningococcal vaccine as a control.

This chain uses TRBV10-2 with TRBJ1-6, with 9 nucleotides matching TRBD1. The V gene's germline CDR1 is WSHSY and CDR2 SAAADI. The CDR3 is 18 amino acids. J was trimmed by 10 bases and V by 1 base; bases with no gene match: 14. The CDR3 sequence is CASSEYPPGQGPWSPLHF. Written as DNA, the CDR3 is TGCGCCAGCAGTGAGTATCCACCGGGACAGGGACCTTGGTCACCCCTCCACTTT.

The chain carries TRBV15 and TRBJ2-5; 8 nucleotides agree with TRBD1. The CDR3 has 17 residues. J was trimmed by 4 bases and V by 4 bases; bases with no gene match: 14. Germline V CDR1 and CDR2: LNHNV, YYDKDF (reference sequence). The CDR3 DNA reads TGTGCCACCAGCACTGACGACGGCCAGGGGGCAGGAGAGACCCAGTACTTC. It codes for CATSTDDGQGAGETQYF. Together with reference TRBV15 and TRBJ2-5, the CDR3 gives the full variable domain: DAMVIQNPRYQVTQFGKPVTLSCSQTLNHNVMYWYQQKSSQAPKLLFHYYDKDFNNEADTPDNFQSRRPNTSFCFLDIRSPGLGDTAMYLCATSTDDGQGAGETQYFGPGTRLLVL.

V usage is TRBV11-1 and J usage is TRBJ2-6; 9 bases map to TRBD1. From germline, CDR1 is SGHAT and CDR2 FQDESV (reference sequence). V shed 11 bases, J shed 1 base, and the junction held 6 bases outside the gene matches. The CDR3 covers 15 residues. The CDR3 here is CASGGQGSGANVLTF. CDR3 nucleotide sequence: TGTGCCTCAGGGGGACAGGGTTCTGGGGCCAACGTCCTGACTTTC.

The chain employs TRBV25-1 and TRBJ1-2; D is unclear. CDR1 and CDR2 (germline): MGHDK, SYGVNS. Trimming removed 4 bases from V and 4 bases from J, with 7 bases in between. The CDR3 length is 12 residues. In DNA form, the CDR3 reads TGTGCCAGCAGTGGGACCTTCTATGGCTACACCTTC. It encodes CASSGTFYGYTF.

This chain links TRBV9 with TRBJ2-2, with 7 positions matching TRBD1. This CDR3 has 15 amino acids. Germline V CDR1 and CDR2: SGDLS, YYNGEE. V gave up 3 bases and J gave up 6 bases; unmatched junction bases: 8. The CDR3 spells CASSAIRDSSGELFF. CDR3 DNA: TGTGCCAGCAGCGCAATCAGGGACAGTTCCGGGGAGCTGTTTTTT. The full variable domain, completed using reference TRBV9 and TRBJ2-2, is DSGVTQTPKHLITATGQRVTLRCSPRSGDLSVYWYQQSLDQGLQFLIQYYNGEERAKGNILERFSAQQFPDLHSELNLSSLELGDSALYFCASSAIRDSSGELFFGEGSRLTVL.

This clone was recorded once. This CDR3 is CASIMTSGGADEQFF. The CDR3, as DNA: TGCGCCAGCATCATGACTAGCGGGGGGGCAGATGAGCAGTTCTTC. The V call is TRBV5-1, the J call TRBJ2-1, with 14 bases matching TRBD2. V trimming: 6 bases; J trimming: 8 bases; junction bases outside the gene matches: 7. CDR1 SGHRS and CDR2 YFSETQ come from the germline V gene. This CDR3 is 15 amino acids long.

This chain connects TRBV28 to TRBJ1-1; D uncertain. Germline CDR1 is MDHEN and CDR2 is SYDVKM. The CDR3 sequence is 15 residues long. Trimming stripped 7 bases from V and 5 bases from J, with 20 bases between. In DNA form, the CDR3 reads TGTGCCAGCATAGACTCTACGGGGATAGCGACTGAAGCTTTCTTT. Translation gives CASIDSTGIATEAFF.

V is TRBV5-1 and J is TRBJ2-2; D might be TRBD2 (5 bases). The CDR3 consists of 16 residues. Germline assignment: CDR1 SGHRS and CDR2 YFSETQ. V was pared by 0 bases and J by 0 bases, with 9 bases between. The CDR3 region is CASSLVTGTNTGELFF. The CDR3 DNA follows: TGCGCCAGCAGCTTGGTTACGGGAACGAACACCGGGGAGCTGTTTTTT.

This rearrangement joins TRBV20-1 to TRBJ1-2; TRBD1 matches at 9 bases. The length of the CDR3 is 13 residues. The germline V gene encodes CDR1 DFQATT and CDR2 SNEGSKA (reference sequence). The ends lost 3 bases at V and 10 bases at J; junction bases unmatched: 9. The CDR3 loop reads CSASLPGQGVYTF. CDR3 in DNA: TGCAGTGCTAGTCTCCCGGGACAGGGAGTCTACACCTTC.

This chain uses TRBV5-1 with TRBJ2-7, with D possibly TRBD2 on 7 matching bases. This CDR3 region has 16 residues. Germline CDR1 and CDR2: SGHRS and YFSETQ. V dropped 4 bases and J dropped 5 bases, with 22 bases sitting between them. The CDR3, as DNA: TGCGCCAGCAGCCCACTTCTTACAGGGAGGGGTGACGAGCAGTACTTC. This codes for CASSPLLTGRGDEQYF.

The V call is TRBV9, the J call TRBJ2-7; TRBD2 matches at 8 bases. From germline, CDR1 is SGDLS and CDR2 YYNGEE. V shed 0 bases, J shed 4 bases, and the junction held 6 bases outside the gene matches. There are 15 residues in the CDR3. This chain's CDR3 is CASSVGVAGSYEQYF. DNA of the CDR3: TGTGCCAGCAGCGTAGGGGTAGCGGGGTCGTACGAGCAGTACTTC.

The J gene is TRBJ2-1, the V gene TRBV9; D gene ambiguous. CDR1 is SGDLS, CDR2 YYNGEE, per germline. Trimming took off 0 bases at V and 5 bases at J, with 18 bases between the two ends. The CDR3 is 17 residues long. The CDR3 DNA follows: TGTGCCAGCAGCGTAGTCGTCGGTCGGAGTTTCGACAATGAGCAGTTCTTC. Protein sequence: CASSVVVGRSFDNEQFF.

The chain uses TRBV3-1 (or the pseudogene TRBV3-2) and TRBJ2-7; 11 nucleotides match TRBD1. The length of the CDR3 is 15 residues. Germline V gives CDR1 LGHDT, CDR2 YNNKEL (reference sequence). J gave up 7 bases and V 3 bases, and 8 bases lay outside the gene matches. The CDR3 spells CASSQGTGGALEQYF. The CDR3 DNA is TGTGCCAGCAGCCAGGGGACAGGGGGGGCCTTAGAGCAGTACTTC.

The chain couples TRBV19 to TRBJ1-4, with D hard to call. This CDR3 has 15 amino acids. V shed 3 bases and J shed 8 bases, with 16 bases lying between them. Germline V CDR1 and CDR2: LNHDA, SQIVND (reference sequence). CDR3 region: CASSIMVEAGEKLFF. As DNA, the CDR3 is TGTGCCAGTAGTATTATGGTGGAGGCTGGCGAAAAACTGTTTTTT.

J is TRBJ1-2 and V is TRBV30, with 11 nucleotides matching TRBD1. Germline V lookup: CDR1 GTSNPN, CDR2 SVGIG (reference sequence). The trim removed 0 bases at V and 7 bases at J, leaving 7 bases unmatched. This CDR3 region has 15 residues. The CDR3 nucleotides are TGTGCCTGGAGTGTAGCCCTCGGGACAGGGGGTGGCTACACCTTC. As protein: CAWSVALGTGGGYTF.

This chain links TRBV2 with TRBJ2-5, with D perhaps TRBD2 (6 bases). CDR1 and CDR2 (germline): SNHLY, FYNNEI. This CDR3 comprises 14 residues. The germline V and J ends were trimmed by 6 bases and 2 bases, with 13 bases remaining between them. The CDR3 loop is CASRVLAIQETQYF. CDR3 in DNA: TGTGCCAGCAGAGTTCTAGCGATACAAGAGACCCAGTACTTC.

The chain is built from TRBV7-3 and TRBJ2-7, with D possibly being TRBD2 (5 bases). CDR1 and CDR2 (germline): SGHTA, FQGTGA. V was shortened by 6 bases and J by 2 bases, with 17 bases between the two germline ends. This CDR3 region has 15 residues. The CDR3 region has the DNA TGTGCCAGCAGGAACGTGGCGAGGGAAACCTACGAGCAGTACTTC. This encodes CASRNVARETYEQYF.

Concerning this clone itself: Additional DNA sequences in this sample encode the identical CDR3. The chain couples TRBV5-1 to TRBJ1-3; D call uncertain. This CDR3 spans 15 amino acids. Germline loops: CDR1 SGHRS, CDR2 YFSETQ. The V end was cut by 0 bases, the J end by 0 bases, with 7 bases between. The CDR3 nucleotides read TGCGCCAGCAGCTTGGGTGGGAACTCTGGAAACACCATATATTTT. Translating gives CASSLGGNSGNTIYF.

This clone was picked up one time. The chain links TRBV7-2 to TRBJ2-1, with TRBD2 identical over 12 bases. Germline V gene sequence: CDR1 SGHTA, CDR2 FQGNSA. The CDR3 has 16 amino acids. The J segment lost 9 bases and the V segment lost 2 bases, leaving 8 bases of the junction unmatched. The CDR3 bases are TGTGCCAGCAGCTTATTGACTAGCGGGAGACGTATTGAGCAGTTCTTC. It codes for CASSLLTSGRRIEQFF.

Note on this clone: The sample has other DNA sequences that encode this CDR3 too. The V gene is TRBV5-5, the J gene TRBJ2-7; D is uncertain. The CDR3 covers 12 residues. Germline CDR1 reads SGHKS; CDR2 reads YYEKEE (reference sequence). Trimming shortened V by 1 base and J by 0 bases, and 2 bases separated the two germline ends. DNA of the CDR3: TGTGCCAGCAGCTTGCCCTCCTACGAGCAGTACTTC. Protein: CASSLPSYEQYF.

This chain links TRBV7-3 with TRBJ2-3; D ambiguous. The CDR3 has 15 amino acids. Germline CDR1 and CDR2: SGHTA and FQGTGA. V was shortened by 0 bases and J by 4 bases, with 11 bases between the two germline ends. The CDR3 DNA follows: TGTGCCAGCAGCTTAACGCCGCTTGCGTCAGATACGCAGTATTTT. Translated, it gives CASSLTPLASDTQYF. Using reference TRBV7-3 and TRBJ2-3 for the parts outside the CDR3, the full variable domain is GAGVSQTPSNKVTEKGKYVELRCDPISGHTALYWYRQSLGQGPEFLIYFQGTGAADDSGLPNDRFFAVRPEGSVSTLKIQRTERGDSAVYLCASSLTPLASDTQYFGPGTRLTVL.

This clone was picked up one time. The chain carries TRBV25-1 and TRBJ2-7; weak D call: TRBD1 (6 bases). In germline, CDR1 is MGHDK, CDR2 SYGVNS. Trimming stripped 3 bases from V and 2 bases from J, with 17 bases between. The CDR3 length is 16 residues. The DNA of the CDR3 is TGTGCCAGCAGTGATGACCGTCCGGGACAAGCCTACGAGCAGTACTTC. Protein sequence: CASSDDRPGQAYEQYF.

The chain carries TRBV19 and TRBJ1-6; D might be TRBD1 (5 bases). The CDR3 extends over 14 amino acids. The V gene lost 9 bases and the J gene lost 7 bases, with 16 bases spanning the gap. CDR1 is LNHDA, CDR2 SQIVND, per germline (reference sequence). Here the CDR3 reads CASRTSGTNSPLHF. The CDR3 coding sequence is TGTGCCAGCAGGACCTCCGGGACGAATTCACCCCTCCACTTT.

The V and J genes are TRBV28 and TRBJ2-7, with 7 bases fitting TRBD1. The J segment lost 5 bases and the V segment lost 4 bases, leaving 8 bases of the junction unmatched. CDR3 size: 14 residues. CDR1 and CDR2 from the germline V gene are MDHEN and SYDVKM. This chain's CDR3 is CASSSPTGSNEQYF. The CDR3 DNA is TGTGCCAGCAGTTCACCGACAGGGAGCAACGAGCAGTACTTC.

The rearrangement joins TRBV6-1 to TRBJ2-7; 8 nucleotides match TRBD2. The CDR3 has 12 residues. J lost 9 bases, V lost 6 bases, and 7 bases had no gene match. Germline values: CDR1 MNHNS, CDR2 SASEGT. In DNA, the CDR3 is TGTGCCAGCAGCCCGATCGGGAGGGGGCAGTACTTC. It codes for CASSPIGRGQYF.

The gene calls are TRBV19 and TRBJ1-6; 7 nucleotides match TRBD1. Germline lookup yields CDR1 LNHDA and CDR2 SQIVND (reference sequence). The CDR3 totals 14 residues. CDR3 nucleotide sequence: TGTGCGTCCGCCGGGAGGACAGGCAATTCACCCCTCCACTTT. It yields the protein CASAGRTGNSPLHF.